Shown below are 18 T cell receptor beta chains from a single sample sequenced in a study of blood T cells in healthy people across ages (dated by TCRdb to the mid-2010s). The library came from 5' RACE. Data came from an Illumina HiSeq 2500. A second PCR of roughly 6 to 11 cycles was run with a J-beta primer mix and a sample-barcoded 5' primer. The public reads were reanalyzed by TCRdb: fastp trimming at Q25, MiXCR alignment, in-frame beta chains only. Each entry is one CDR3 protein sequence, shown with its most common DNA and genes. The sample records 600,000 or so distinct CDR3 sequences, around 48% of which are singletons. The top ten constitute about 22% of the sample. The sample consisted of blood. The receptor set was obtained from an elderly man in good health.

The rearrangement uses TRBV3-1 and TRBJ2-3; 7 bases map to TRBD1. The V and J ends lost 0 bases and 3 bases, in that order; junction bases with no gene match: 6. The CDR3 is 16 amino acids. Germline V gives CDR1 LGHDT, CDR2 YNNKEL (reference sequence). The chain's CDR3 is CASSQDRGFVTDTQYF. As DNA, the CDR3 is TGTGCCAGCAGCCAAGACAGGGGGTTTGTAACAGATACGCAGTATTTT.

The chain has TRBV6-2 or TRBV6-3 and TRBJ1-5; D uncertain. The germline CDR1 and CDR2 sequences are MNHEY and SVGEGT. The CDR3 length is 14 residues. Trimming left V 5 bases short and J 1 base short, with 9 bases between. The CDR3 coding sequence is TGTGCCAGCAGTCTAATGGCAAGCAATCAGCCCCAGCATTTT. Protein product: CASSLMASNQPQHF.

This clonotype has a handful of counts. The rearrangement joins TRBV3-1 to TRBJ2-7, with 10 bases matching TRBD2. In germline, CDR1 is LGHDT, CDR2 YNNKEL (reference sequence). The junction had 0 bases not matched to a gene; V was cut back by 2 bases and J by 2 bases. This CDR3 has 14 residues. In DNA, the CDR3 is TGTGCCAGCAGCCAACTAGCGGGGGCCTACGAGCAGTACTTC. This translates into CASSQLAGAYEQYF.

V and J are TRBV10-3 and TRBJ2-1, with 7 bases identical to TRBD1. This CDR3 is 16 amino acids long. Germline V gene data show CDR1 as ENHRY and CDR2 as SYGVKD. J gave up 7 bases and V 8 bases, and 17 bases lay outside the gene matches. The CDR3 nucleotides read TGTGCCATCCAGAGCGTCAAACAGGGGAGTGGAAATGAGCAGTTCTTC. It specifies CAIQSVKQGSGNEQFF.

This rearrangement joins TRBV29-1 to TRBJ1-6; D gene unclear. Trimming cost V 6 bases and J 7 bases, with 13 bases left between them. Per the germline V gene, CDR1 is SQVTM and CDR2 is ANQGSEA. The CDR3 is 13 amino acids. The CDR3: CSVAVDQNSPLHF. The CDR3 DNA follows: TGCAGCGTGGCAGTAGACCAAAATTCACCCCTCCACTTT.

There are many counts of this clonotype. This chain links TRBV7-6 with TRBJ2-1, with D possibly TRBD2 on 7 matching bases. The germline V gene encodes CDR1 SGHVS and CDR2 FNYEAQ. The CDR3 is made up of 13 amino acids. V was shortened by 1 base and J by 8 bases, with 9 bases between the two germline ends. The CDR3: CASSLGGGDEQFF. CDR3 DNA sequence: TGTGCCAGCAGCTTAGGGGGGGGCGATGAGCAGTTCTTC.

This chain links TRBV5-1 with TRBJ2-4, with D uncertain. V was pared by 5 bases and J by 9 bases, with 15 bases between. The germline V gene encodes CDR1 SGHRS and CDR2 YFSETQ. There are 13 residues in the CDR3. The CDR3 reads CASRQDPRGIQYF. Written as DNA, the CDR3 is TGCGCCAGCAGACAAGACCCCCGAGGCATTCAGTACTTC.

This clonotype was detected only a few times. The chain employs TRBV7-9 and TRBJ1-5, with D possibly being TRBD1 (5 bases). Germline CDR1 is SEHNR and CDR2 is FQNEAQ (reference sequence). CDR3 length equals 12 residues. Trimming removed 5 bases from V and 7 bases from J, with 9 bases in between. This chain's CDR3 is CASSEGAQPQHF. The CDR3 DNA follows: TGTGCCAGCAGCGAAGGGGCACAGCCCCAGCATTTT. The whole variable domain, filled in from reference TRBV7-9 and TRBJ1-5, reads DTGVSQNPRHKITKRGQNVTFRCDPISEHNRLYWYRQTLGQGPEFLTYFQNEAQLEKSRLLSDRFSAERPKGSFSTLEIQRTEQGDSAMYLCASSEGAQPQHFGDGTRLSIL.

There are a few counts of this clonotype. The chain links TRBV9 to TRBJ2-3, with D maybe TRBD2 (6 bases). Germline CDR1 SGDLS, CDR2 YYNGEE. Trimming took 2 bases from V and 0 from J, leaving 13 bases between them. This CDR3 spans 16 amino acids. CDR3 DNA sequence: TGTGCCAGCAGCGTGCTGGGGGGTACTAGCACAGATACGCAGTATTTT. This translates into CASSVLGGTSTDTQYF.

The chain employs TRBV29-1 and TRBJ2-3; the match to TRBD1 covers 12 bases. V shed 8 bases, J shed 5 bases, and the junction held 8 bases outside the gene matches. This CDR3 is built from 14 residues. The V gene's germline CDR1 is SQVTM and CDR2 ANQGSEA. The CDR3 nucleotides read TGCAGCACCTTGGGACAGGGGGCCAAAGATACGCAGTATTTT. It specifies CSTLGQGAKDTQYF.

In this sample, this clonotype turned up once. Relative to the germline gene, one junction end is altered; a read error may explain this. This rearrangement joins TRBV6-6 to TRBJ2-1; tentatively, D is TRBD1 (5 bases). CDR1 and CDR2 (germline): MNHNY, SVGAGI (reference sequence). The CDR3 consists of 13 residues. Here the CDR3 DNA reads TGTACCAGCCGGACGGTGGGGCGCAATGAGCAGTTCTTC. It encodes CTSRTVGRNEQFF.

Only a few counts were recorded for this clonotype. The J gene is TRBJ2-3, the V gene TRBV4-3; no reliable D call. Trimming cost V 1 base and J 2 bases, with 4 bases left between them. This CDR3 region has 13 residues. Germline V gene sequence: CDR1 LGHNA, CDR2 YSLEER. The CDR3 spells CASSQGNTDTQYF. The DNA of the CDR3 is TGCGCCAGCAGCCAAGGAAACACAGATACGCAGTATTTT.

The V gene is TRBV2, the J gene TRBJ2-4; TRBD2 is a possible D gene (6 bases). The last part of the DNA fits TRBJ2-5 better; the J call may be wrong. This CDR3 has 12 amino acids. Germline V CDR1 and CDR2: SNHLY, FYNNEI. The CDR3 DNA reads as TGTGTCTCAAGGAGGGACCTGGGGACCCAGTACTTC. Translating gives CVSRRDLGTQYF.

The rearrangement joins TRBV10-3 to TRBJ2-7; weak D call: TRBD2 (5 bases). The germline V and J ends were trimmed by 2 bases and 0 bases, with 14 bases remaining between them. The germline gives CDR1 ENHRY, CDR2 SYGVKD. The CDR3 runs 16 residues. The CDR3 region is CAISETAERHSYEQYF. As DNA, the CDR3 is TGTGCCATCAGTGAGACGGCCGAGCGGCACTCCTACGAGCAGTACTTC.

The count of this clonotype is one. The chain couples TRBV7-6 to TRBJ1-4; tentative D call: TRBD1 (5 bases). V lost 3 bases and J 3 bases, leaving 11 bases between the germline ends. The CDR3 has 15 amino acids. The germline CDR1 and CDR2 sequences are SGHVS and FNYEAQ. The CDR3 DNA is TGTGCCAGCAGCTTTCAGGGTTTGGCTAATGAAAAACTGTTTTTT. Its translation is CASSFQGLANEKLFF.

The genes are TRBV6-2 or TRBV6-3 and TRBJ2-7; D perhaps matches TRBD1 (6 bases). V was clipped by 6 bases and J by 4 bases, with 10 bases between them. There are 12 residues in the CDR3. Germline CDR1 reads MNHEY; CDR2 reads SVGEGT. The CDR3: CASRPGHYEQYF. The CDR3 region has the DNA TGTGCCAGCAGGCCGGGACATTACGAGCAGTACTTC.

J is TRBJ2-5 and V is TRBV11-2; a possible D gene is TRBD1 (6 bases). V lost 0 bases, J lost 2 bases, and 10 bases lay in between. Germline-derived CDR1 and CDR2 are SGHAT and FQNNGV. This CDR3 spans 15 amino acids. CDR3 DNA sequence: TGTGCCAGCAGCTTAGAGGGGGCAAGACAAGAGACCCAGTACTTC. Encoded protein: CASSLEGARQETQYF. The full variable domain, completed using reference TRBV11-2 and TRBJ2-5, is EAGVAQSPRYKIIEKRQSVAFWCNPISGHATLYWYQQILGQGPKLLIQFQNNGVVDDSQLPKDRFSAERLKGVDSTLKIQPAKLEDSAVYLCASSLEGARQETQYFGPGTRLLVL.

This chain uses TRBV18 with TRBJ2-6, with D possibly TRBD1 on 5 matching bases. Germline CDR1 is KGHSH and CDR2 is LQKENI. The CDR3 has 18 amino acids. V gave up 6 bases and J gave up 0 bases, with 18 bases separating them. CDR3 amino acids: CASSHGRVALSGANVLTF. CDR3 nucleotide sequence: TGTGCCAGCTCCCATGGCAGGGTCGCTCTCTCTGGGGCCAACGTCCTGACTTTC.